The next 29 T cell receptor beta chains were all read from a single sample in a study of regulatory T cells in long-lasting Graves disease. Indicated time point: newly diagnosed GD, antithyroid drugs for less than 3 months. There was RNA extracted from PBMCs, and the TCR library was made from it. To make TCR beta libraries, researchers used iRepertoire HTBI primers and Arm-PCR of CDR3 regions. In TCRdb, the multiplex PCR reads were re-called with MiXCR into one record per CDR3 protein. The sample carries approximately 230,000 distinct CDR3 sequences, 15% to 20% recorded once. Sample: peripheral blood mononuclear cells (PBMCs), taken at new diagnosis, from a patient treated with antithyroid drugs. Source of these receptors: a female donor with Graves disease.

In its sample, this clonotype was seen many times. The chain combines TRBV14 with TRBJ2-3; 7 bases align to TRBD1. Germline loops: CDR1 SGHDN, CDR2 FVKESK. This CDR3 is built from 17 residues. Germline trimming cut 4 bases from V and 4 bases from J; bases unmatched to any gene: 14. For the CDR3, the DNA is TGTGCCAGCAGCCCAAAGCTAACAGGGGTGTTTGCAGATACGCAGTATTTT. Its protein product is CASSPKLTGVFADTQYF.

This clonotype has only a few counts. The V call is TRBV10-3, the J call TRBJ2-1; 8 positions match TRBD1. The CDR3 contains 13 residues. The germline gives CDR1 ENHRY, CDR2 SYGVKD. V trimming: 10 bases; J trimming: 6 bases; junction bases outside the gene matches: 8. The DNA of the CDR3 is TGTGCCACAGAAAAGGACAGGGCCAATGAGCAGTTCTTC. It encodes CATEKDRANEQFF.

This clonotype was picked up a small number of times. The V and J genes are TRBV19 and TRBJ1-2; 9 bases are shared with TRBD1. This CDR3 spans 11 amino acids. V lost 11 bases to trimming and J lost 7 bases; unmatched junction nucleotides: 5. From germline, CDR1 is LNHDA and CDR2 SQIVND (reference sequence). Here the CDR3 DNA reads TGTGCCGTCCGACAGGGGGGTGGCTACACCTTC. It encodes CAVRQGGGYTF.

As for this clonotype: It may be a read error: a sequence one base away is much more abundant. V and J are TRBV30 and TRBJ2-3, with D perhaps matching TRBD1 (6 bases). The length of the CDR3 is 14 residues. The germline CDR1 and CDR2 sequences are GTSNPN and SVGIG (reference sequence). V gave up 4 bases and J gave up 3 bases, with 14 bases separating them. The CDR3 DNA sequence: TGTGCCTGGACGCCATGGGGGCATACAGATACGCAGTATTTT. Residues: CAWTPWGHTDTQYF.

This clonotype appeared many times. The chain links TRBV7-2 to TRBJ2-1, with TRBD1 matching over 10 bases. In germline, CDR1 is SGHTA, CDR2 FQGNSA. CDR3 size: 15 residues. Trimming cost V 7 bases and J 3 bases; bases outside gene matches: 6. CDR3 protein: CASTMGQGYYNEQFF. DNA for the CDR3: TGTGCCAGCACCATGGGACAGGGGTACTACAATGAGCAGTTCTTC.

This clonotype has more than one count but fewer than ten. The chain joins TRBV2 to TRBJ2-7; D is uncertain. V dropped 4 bases and J dropped 5 bases, with 15 bases sitting between them. The CDR3 length is 14 residues. Germline CDR1 and CDR2: SNHLY and FYNNEI. CDR3 coding DNA: TGTGCCAGCAGTGCGTCGTTAGGGTTCAACGAGCAGTACTTC. Its translation: CASSASLGFNEQYF.

This clonotype was observed at least ten times. This chain connects TRBV19 to TRBJ2-1, with 8 bases aligning to TRBD1. The CDR3 extends over 13 amino acids. Trimming cost V 7 bases and J 2 bases; bases outside gene matches: 1. The V gene's germline CDR1 is LNHDA and CDR2 SQIVND (reference sequence). CDR3 residues: CASTGQAYNEQFF. As DNA, the CDR3 is TGTGCCAGTACGGGACAGGCCTACAATGAGCAGTTCTTC. Combining the CDR3 with reference TRBV19 and TRBJ2-1 gives the whole variable domain DGGITQSPKYLFRKEGQNVTLSCEQNLNHDAMYWYRQDPGQGLRLIYYSQIVNDFQKGDIAEGYSVSREKKESFPLTVTSAQKNPTAFYLCASTGQAYNEQFFGPGTRLTVL.

V gene TRBV9 combines with J gene TRBJ2-7; D ambiguous. The V and J ends lost 2 bases and 2 bases respectively, with 14 bases between them. CDR3 size: 15 residues. Germline V gene sequence: CDR1 SGDLS, CDR2 YYNGEE. The CDR3 DNA sequence: TGTGCCAGCAGCGTGATTACTACCGGACCCTACGAGCAGTACTTC. It specifies CASSVITTGPYEQYF.

The chain links TRBV7-8 to TRBJ1-2; D perhaps matches TRBD1 (6 bases). V was shortened by 6 bases and J by 4 bases, with 18 bases between the two germline ends. The germline gives CDR1 SGHVS, CDR2 FQNEAQ. This CDR3 has 15 residues. The CDR3 sequence is CASRPGGGRIYGYTF. CDR3 nucleotides: TGTGCCAGCAGACCCGGGGGGGGGCGCATCTATGGCTACACCTTC.

This clonotype was counted ten times or more. This CDR3 reads CASSLIAGGGQPQHF. The CDR3 bases are TGCGCCAGCAGCTTGATTGCAGGGGGCGGGCAGCCCCAGCATTTT. The chain couples TRBV5-1 to TRBJ1-5; 8 nucleotides align to TRBD1. Germline lookup yields CDR1 SGHRS and CDR2 YFSETQ. This CDR3 comprises 15 residues. V dropped 1 base and J dropped 7; count of bases not matched to a gene: 7.

This clonotype has ten or more counts. The rearrangement uses TRBV12-3 or TRBV12-4 and TRBJ1-1; 10 bases map to TRBD1. The CDR3 extends over 13 amino acids. The V segment lost 6 bases and the J segment 5 bases; nucleotides outside the gene matches: 3. In DNA, the CDR3 is TGTGCCAGCAGACGGGACAGGGGAACTGAAGCTTTCTTT. Its protein product is CASRRDRGTEAFF.

This clonotype has a handful of counts. This chain uses TRBV9 with TRBJ2-6, with 14 bases matching TRBD2. V dropped 4 bases and J dropped 2; count of bases not matched to a gene: 8. Germline CDR1 reads SGDLS; CDR2 reads YYNGEE. CDR3 length: 19 amino acids. CDR3 DNA sequence: TGTGCCAGCAGCTCGGGACTAGCGGGAGTTGTGCCTGGGGCCAACGTCCTGACTTTC. It codes for CASSSGLAGVVPGANVLTF.

This clonotype came up many times. The gene calls are TRBV27 and TRBJ1-5, with a tentative D call TRBD1 (6 bases). The CDR3 sequence is 13 residues long. Germline-derived CDR1 and CDR2 are MNHEY and SMNVEV (reference sequence). With 4 bases removed from V and 5 bases from J, the gap between germline ends came to 9 bases. As DNA, the CDR3 is TGTGCCAGCAGTTCGAGACAGGATCAGCCCCAGCATTTT. As protein: CASSSRQDQPQHF.

This clonotype was counted ten times or more. The chain has TRBV10-2 and TRBJ1-1, with D tentatively TRBD1 (5 bases). V was trimmed by 6 bases and J by 6 bases, leaving 14 bases between them. The CDR3 spans 13 residues. Germline CDR1 and CDR2: WSHSY and SAAADI. CDR3 DNA: TGCGCCAGCAGAACCCTTAGGGGTGCTGAAGCTTTCTTT. As protein: CASRTLRGAEAFF.

In its sample, this clonotype was seen many times. V gene TRBV20-1 combines with J gene TRBJ2-2; 8 bases fit TRBD1. Looked up from germline, CDR1 is DFQATT and CDR2 is SNEGSKA (reference sequence). V was pared by 5 bases and J by 4 bases, with 18 bases of the junction left unmatched. The CDR3 spans 18 residues. This CDR3 is CSAWTGPRRGGVTGELFF. In nucleotides, the CDR3 is TGCAGTGCTTGGACAGGGCCGCGGAGGGGCGGGGTCACCGGGGAGCTGTTTTTT.

In its sample, this clonotype was seen many times. The CDR3 region is CASSDSASGSSYNEQFF. The CDR3 nucleotides are TGTGCCAGCAGTGACTCCGCTAGCGGGAGCTCCTACAATGAGCAGTTCTTC. V and J are TRBV2 and TRBJ2-1, with 10 bases that match TRBD2. Losses at the gene ends were 3 bases for V and 0 bases for J; bases not matched to a gene: 5. The CDR3 is 17 residues long. Germline V lookup: CDR1 SNHLY, CDR2 FYNNEI.

This clonotype was observed many times. The chain employs TRBV5-1 and TRBJ1-2; D might be TRBD1 (6 bases). Germline V lookup: CDR1 SGHRS, CDR2 YFSETQ. Between the trimmed V and J ends, which lost 4 bases and 1 base, there was a span of 11 bases. The CDR3 has 14 residues. The CDR3 loop reads CASSPGTLNYGYTF. CDR3 sequence (DNA): TGCGCCAGCAGCCCGGGGACACTTAACTATGGCTACACCTTC.

In regard to this clonotype: With a far larger clone one base away, a read error is the likely cause. Here the CDR3 DNA reads TGTGCCAGCAGCGGAAGAGGGAGCGGGGGTGCCTACAATGAGCAGTACTTC. It specifies CASSGRGSGGAYNEQYF. The genes are TRBV13 and TRBJ2-7; the match to TRBD2 covers 8 bases. There are 17 residues in the CDR3. With 5 bases clipped from V and 7 bases from J, the junction kept 19 bases outside the gene matches. Germline V gene lookup returns CDR1 PRHDT and CDR2 FYEKMQ (reference sequence).

This clonotype was recorded at least ten times. The V and J genes are TRBV7-9 and TRBJ2-7; tentative D call: TRBD1 (5 bases). Per the germline V gene, CDR1 is SEHNR and CDR2 is FQNEAQ (reference sequence). The CDR3 consists of 14 residues. Trimming took 1 base from V and 1 from J, leaving 8 bases between them. CDR3 bases: TGTGCCAGCAGCTTAGGGGGCGTATCCTACGAGCAGTACTTC. This sequence encodes CASSLGGVSYEQYF.

This clonotype occurred many times. This sequence joins TRBV6-1 and TRBJ2-7; D gene uncertain. Germline CDR1 and CDR2: MNHNS and SASEGT. V was clipped by 0 bases and J by 0 bases, with 9 bases between them. The CDR3 is 15 amino acids. CDR3: CASSEAPGRSYEQYF. The CDR3 DNA reads as TGTGCCAGCAGTGAAGCGCCCGGACGCTCCTACGAGCAGTACTTC.

The table lists this clonotype with many counts. This sequence joins TRBV11-3 and TRBJ2-4, with a tentative D call TRBD2 (5 bases). The CDR3 runs 15 residues. V lost 4 bases to trimming and J lost 4 bases, with 14 bases between them. CDR1 and CDR2 (germline): SGHNT, YENEEA. In nucleotides, the CDR3 is TGTGCCAGCAGCTCAGACCGGACTTATAAAAACATTCAGTACTTC. Protein product: CASSSDRTYKNIQYF.

This chain links TRBV7-3 with TRBJ2-1; 12 nucleotides align to TRBD2. The CDR3 is 17 amino acids. CDR1 is SGHTA, CDR2 FQGTGA, per germline. The trim removed 0 bases at V and 5 bases at J, leaving 5 bases unmatched. CDR3: CASSLTVTSGRNNEQFF. CDR3 bases: TGTGCCAGCAGCTTAACCGTTACTAGCGGGAGGAACAATGAGCAGTTCTTC.

This clonotype was recorded at least ten times. The chain recombines TRBV19 with TRBJ1-1, with D possibly TRBD1 on 5 matching bases. The ends were cut back, 6 bases at V and 1 base at J, with 9 bases in the middle. The CDR3 is 13 amino acids. Germline lookup yields CDR1 LNHDA and CDR2 SQIVND (reference sequence). In DNA form, the CDR3 reads TGTGCCAGTAGCAGGGCGTCGAACACTGAAGCTTTCTTT. It translates to CASSRASNTEAFF.

This clonotype was picked up many times. The chain is built from TRBV28 and TRBJ2-5, with D perhaps TRBD1 (5 bases). Germline-derived CDR1 and CDR2 are MDHEN and SYDVKM. Between the trimmed V and J ends, which lost 4 bases and 4 bases, there was a span of 22 bases. The CDR3 is 17 residues long. As DNA, the CDR3 is TGTGCCAGCAGTTCCCATTTACCAGGGAAGATATCAGAGACCCAGTACTTC. It encodes CASSSHLPGKISETQYF. The complete variable domain, with remaining parts taken from reference TRBV28 and TRBJ2-5, reads DVKVTQSSRYLVKRTGEKVFLECVQDMDHENMFWYRQDPGLGLRLIYFSYDVKMKEKGDIPEGYSVSREKKERFSLILESASTNQTSMYLCASSSHLPGKISETQYFGPGTRLLVL.

This clonotype was observed a handful of times. The chain is built from TRBV18 and TRBJ2-5, with a weak D call TRBD2 (5 bases). CDR3 length equals 13 residues. V was cut by 6 bases and J by 3 bases, with 11 bases left in between. Germline V gene sequence: CDR1 KGHSH, CDR2 LQKENI. The chain's CDR3 is CASSRPGKETQYF. The CDR3, as DNA: TGTGCCAGCTCGCGACCGGGAAAAGAGACCCAGTACTTC.

In its sample, this clonotype was seen many times. The chain has TRBV14 and TRBJ1-1, with 8 bases fitting TRBD1. V dropped 4 bases and J dropped 4; count of bases not matched to a gene: 2. This CDR3 region has 13 residues. Germline V gene sequence: CDR1 SGHDN, CDR2 FVKESK. The CDR3 loop is CASSPTGGTEAFF. The CDR3 nucleotides read TGTGCCAGCAGCCCTACAGGGGGCACTGAAGCTTTCTTT.

This clonotype was counted at least ten times. This chain connects TRBV9 to TRBJ2-2; 7 positions match TRBD2. The germline V gene has CDR1 SGDLS and CDR2 YYNGEE. J gave up 1 base and V 0 bases, and 6 bases lay outside the gene matches. The CDR3 has 17 amino acids. The CDR3 loop is CASSVALGGLNTGELFF. In DNA, the CDR3 is TGTGCCAGCAGCGTAGCCCTGGGAGGGCTGAACACCGGGGAGCTGTTTTTT. The whole variable domain, remainder taken from reference TRBV9 and TRBJ2-2, is DSGVTQTPKHLITATGQRVTLRCSPRSGDLSVYWYQQSLDQGLQFLIQYYNGEERAKGNILERFSAQQFPDLHSELNLSSLELGDSALYFCASSVALGGLNTGELFFGEGSRLTVL.

The V and J genes are TRBV7-2 and TRBJ2-3; a possible D gene is TRBD2 (6 bases). The germline gives CDR1 SGHTA, CDR2 FQGNSA. V lost 3 bases and J lost 7, with 11 bases in between. This CDR3 comprises 13 residues. The CDR3 sequence: CASSFLLANTQYF. The CDR3 DNA is TGTGCCAGCAGCTTCTTACTAGCAAATACGCAGTATTTT.

This clonotype was seen repeatedly, ten times or more. This chain uses TRBV19 with TRBJ1-2; TRBD1 matches 8 bases. V shed 10 bases, J shed 3 bases, and the junction held 7 bases outside the gene matches. Germline V CDR1 and CDR2: LNHDA, SQIVND (reference sequence). CDR3 length equals 13 residues. DNA of the CDR3: TGTGCCACCACGGACAGGGTTCACTATGGCTACACCTTC. The encoded protein is CATTDRVHYGYTF.